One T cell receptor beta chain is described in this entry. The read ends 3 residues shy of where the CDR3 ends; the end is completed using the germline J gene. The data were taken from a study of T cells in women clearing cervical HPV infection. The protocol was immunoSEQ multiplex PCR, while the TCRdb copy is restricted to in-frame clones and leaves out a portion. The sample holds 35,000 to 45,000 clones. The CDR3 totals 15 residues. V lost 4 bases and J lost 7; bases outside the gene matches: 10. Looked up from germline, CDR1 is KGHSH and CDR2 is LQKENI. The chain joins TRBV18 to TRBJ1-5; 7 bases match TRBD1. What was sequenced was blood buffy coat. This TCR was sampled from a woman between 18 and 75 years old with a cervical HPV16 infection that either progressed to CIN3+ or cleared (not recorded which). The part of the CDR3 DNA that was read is TGTGCCAGCTCACTCGGCACAGGGGTCTCGCAGCCC. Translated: CASSLGTGVSQP. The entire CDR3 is CASSLGTGVSQPQHF.